This T cell receptor (beta chain) was identified in a study of post-analysis software for immune sequencing data (dated by TCRdb to between 2014 and 2017). For the study in its entirety: Relapsing-remitting, secondary progressive and progressive-relapsing multiple sclerosis were recorded as disease courses, and subtype annotation was lacking for some patients. The multiple sclerosis patient repertoires were compared with ten to eleven previously published healthy control repertoires from donors aged 6 to 25 years. A subset of samples was prepared in parallel using single-end sample barcoding, then pooled and co-amplified after Illumina adapter ligation.

To demonstrate the VDJtools post-analysis software, TCR beta repertoires were profiled from the peripheral blood of more than ten young patients with multiple sclerosis. The multiple sclerosis patients were children and adolescents between roughly 6 and 17 years of age. This clonotype has more than one count but fewer than ten. Its antigen remains unidentified. The sample holds no much larger clone one base away, and base qualities are not on file. The research as a whole found: The multiple sclerosis patient group was slightly younger than the control group. Significantly lower normalized Chao1 diversity was found in multiple sclerosis patients than in controls, suggesting substantial peripheral T-cell clonal expansion. Patients showed significantly higher frequencies than controls for about five TRBV segments, among them TRBV5-6, TRBV5-1 and TRBV20-1. When samples were clustered directly using the F measure, samples prepared in the same batch co-clustered strongly, which prompted a batch-effect correction.

Receptor amplification or capture employed PCR. TCRdb records Illumina HiSeq 2500 as the sequencer. To reduce PCR and sequencing biases, unique molecular identifiers were incorporated into the TCR beta cDNA libraries. About 500,000 cDNA molecules were obtained for every 1 to 10 million input T cells, so each molecule roughly corresponded to one T cell. The same protocol used for the earlier healthy control dataset was applied to prepare and sequence the patient libraries. Within a given batch, samples were prepared together, multiplexed and sequenced on the same HiSeq lane. In the authors' own workflow: MIGEC handled the raw barcoded reads, throwing out single-read molecular identifier groups before consensus assembly and CDR3 extraction. Clonotype tables were post-analysed with VDJtools, normalizing diversity by down-sampling all datasets to the smallest sample size. To correct batch-related cross-sample contamination, repertoire overlap clustering matched CDR3 amino acid sequences but not nucleotide sequences. TCRdb reanalyzed the raw reads on its own, using fastp at Q25 for trimming and MiXCR for clone calling, and kept in-frame beta chains. Here each entry gathers all rows of one CDR3 protein and keeps the most common genes and DNA. TCRdb, not the authors, supplied the V and J calls. For this sample there are about 400,000 distinct CDR3 sequences; 30% to 45% appear just once. Jointly, the top ten make up about an eighth of the sample.

The CDR3 spans 14 residues, from the cysteine through the phenylalanine. Only the CDR3 part of the read is kept: 42 bases, read in frame from the first base. The trim is 1 base for V and 1 base for J, with a gap of 8 bases between the germline ends. From the germline V gene, CDR1 is SGHRS and CDR2 is YFSETQ. The specimen was blood. This TCR was sampled from a girl aged 5-17 years with multiple sclerosis. The chain links TRBV5-1 with TRBJ1-1; the D gene cannot be resolved reliably. The CDR3 protein sequence reads: CASSLTAPNTEAFF. At the DNA level, the sequence is TGCGCCAGCAGCTTGACCGCACCGAACACTGAAGCTTTCTTT.